This T cell receptor beta chain was profiled in a study of human T cells and chemical hapten exposure. Looking at the study overall: Application of 0.01% DPC to the upper back was done by patch test, with a reading at 6 days. The cohort included alopecia areata under or over 50% scalp, totalis and universalis.

TCRdb called the RACE reads again in MiXCR, with one record for every CDR3 protein. The data hold 120,000 or so distinct CDR3 sequences, with roughly 15% observed a single time. CDR1 SGHTA and CDR2 FQGNSA come from the germline V gene. The germline V and J ends were trimmed by 5 bases and 4 bases, with 8 bases remaining between them. The CDR3 sequence is 12 residues long. Indicated time point: patch test 1, 2 weeks after DPC sensitization. The treatment was: therapeutic diphenylcyclopropenone sensitization with weekly scalp DPC. Every patch test was put on after a blood sample was taken. The J gene is TRBJ1-2, the V gene TRBV7-2; D gene ambiguous. This TCR derives from a young man with alopecia areata. Some clones in this sample may be carry-over from other donors' samples. The specimen was whole blood, collected in connection with sensitization to the hapten diphenylcyclopropenone (DPC). This CDR3 is CASSPSLYGYTF. The CDR3 DNA follows: TGTGCCAGCAGCCCCTCCCTCTATGGCTACACCTTC.